Listed below are T cell receptor beta chains from one sample, sequenced in a study of a mutant IDH1 vaccine in newly diagnosed glioma. Their specific antigens are unknown. TCRdb keeps only in-frame clones here, not all; method: immunoSEQ multiplex PCR. The sample carries 110,000 or so clones, roughly 90% recorded once. The sample consisted of PBMCs, taken from a glioma patient whose treatment included an IDH1 peptide vaccine. The receptor source for this set is a woman in her fifties or sixties with glioma. The CDR3 runs from the conserved cysteine through the conserved F or W. The D gene is left open where the match is weak. Expanded clones get a size class; other rows say once, few or many, or leave the size out.

CDR3 length	V gene	clone size	J gene	D gene	CDR3 DNA	CDR3 protein
14	TRBV5-1	.	TRBJ2-7	.	TGCGCCAGCAGCTTGGGTTTAGATACCTACGAGCAGTACTTC	CASSLGLDTYEQYF
16	TRBV9	.	TRBJ2-7	TRBD2	TGTGCCAGCAGCGTAGCTCCGGCGGGAGGGCTATACGAGCAGTACTTC	CASSVAPAGGLYEQYF
14	TRBV5-4	once	TRBJ2-7	.	TGTGCCAGCAGCCGCCGGGACGCCACCTACGAGCAGTACTTC	CASSRRDATYEQYF
14	TRBV18	.	TRBJ2-7	.	TGTGCCAGCTCAACAGGGGGGGTGCTGTACGAGCAGTACTTC	CASSTGGVLYEQYF
14	TRBV6-6	.	TRBJ2-7	.	TGTGCCAGCAGTTACTTACTAGAGGGTGACGAGCAGTACTTC	CASSYLLEGDEQYF
15	TRBV2	.	TRBJ2-1	TRBD2	TGTGCCAGCAAAAGGAGCGGGAGGGCCGGAAATGAGCAGTTCTTC	CASKRSGRAGNEQFF
14	TRBV7-9	.	TRBJ2-7	TRBD2	TGTGCCAGCAGCTTGCCGGGGGGGGCCCACGAGCAGTACTTC	CASSLPGGAHEQYF
15	TRBV4-2	.	TRBJ2-3	.	TGTGCCAGCAGCCAAGATGCGGCAAACACAGATACGCAGTATTTT	CASSQDAANTDTQYF
15	TRBV5-5	.	TRBJ2-3	TRBD1	TGTGCCAGCAGCCCGGGACAGGGTCGATCCGATACGCAGTATTTT	CASSPGQGRSDTQYF
18	TRBV7-2	.	TRBJ2-3	TRBD2	TGTGCCAGCAGCTTAGAGGCTAGCGGGAGATTGATGGGAGATACGCAGTATTTT	CASSLEASGRLMGDTQYF
16	TRBV5-1	.	TRBJ2-1	.	TGCGCCAGCAGTTCCCTCCCGGGAAGCTCCTACAATGAGCAGTTCTTC	CASSSLPGSSYNEQFF
15	TRBV5-1	.	TRBJ2-1	.	TGCGCCAGCAGCTTCAGCGGAGGAGAGTACAATGAGCAGTTCTTC	CASSFSGGEYNEQFF
12	TRBV6-6	.	TRBJ2-1	.	TGTGCCAGCAGTTACTCGACAAATGAGCAGTTCTTC	CASSYSTNEQFF
14	TRBV28	.	TRBJ1-5	.	TGTGCCAGCAGTTTGGGTCAGACCCATCAGCCCCAGCATTTT	CASSLGQTHQPQHF
15	TRBV9	.	TRBJ1-2	TRBD1	TGTGCCAGCAGCCCATACCGGGACAGGGCATATGGCTACACCTTC	CASSPYRDRAYGYTF